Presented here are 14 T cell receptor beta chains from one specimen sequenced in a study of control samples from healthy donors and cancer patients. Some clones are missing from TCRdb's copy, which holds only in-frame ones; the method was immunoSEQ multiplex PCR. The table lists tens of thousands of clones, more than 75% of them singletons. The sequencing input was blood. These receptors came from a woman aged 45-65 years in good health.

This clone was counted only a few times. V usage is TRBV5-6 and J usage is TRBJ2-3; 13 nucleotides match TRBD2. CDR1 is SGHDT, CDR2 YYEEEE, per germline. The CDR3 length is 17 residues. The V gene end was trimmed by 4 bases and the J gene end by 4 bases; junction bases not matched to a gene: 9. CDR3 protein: CASSPVWGLAGSDTQYF. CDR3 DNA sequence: TGTGCCAGCAGCCCCGTATGGGGACTAGCGGGATCAGATACGCAGTATTTT.

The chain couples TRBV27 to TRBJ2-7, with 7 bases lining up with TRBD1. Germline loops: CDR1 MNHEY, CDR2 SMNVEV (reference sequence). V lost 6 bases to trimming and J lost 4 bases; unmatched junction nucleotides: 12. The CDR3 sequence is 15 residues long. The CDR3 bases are TGTGCCAGCAGCCACAAGACAGGGAGTGATTACGAGCAGTACTTC. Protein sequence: CASSHKTGSDYEQYF.

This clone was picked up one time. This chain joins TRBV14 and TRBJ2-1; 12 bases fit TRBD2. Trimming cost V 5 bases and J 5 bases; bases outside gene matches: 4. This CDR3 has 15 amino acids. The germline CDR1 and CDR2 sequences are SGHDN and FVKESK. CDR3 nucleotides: TGTGCCAGCAGCGGACTAGCGGGATACAACAATGAGCAGTTCTTC. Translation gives CASSGLAGYNNEQFF.

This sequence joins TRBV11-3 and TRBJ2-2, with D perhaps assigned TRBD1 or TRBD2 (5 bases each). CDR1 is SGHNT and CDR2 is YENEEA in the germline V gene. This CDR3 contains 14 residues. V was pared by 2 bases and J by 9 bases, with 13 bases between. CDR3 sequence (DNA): TGTGCCAGCAGCTTACAAGGGGAGTCTAGGGAGCTGTTTTTT. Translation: CASSLQGESRELFF.

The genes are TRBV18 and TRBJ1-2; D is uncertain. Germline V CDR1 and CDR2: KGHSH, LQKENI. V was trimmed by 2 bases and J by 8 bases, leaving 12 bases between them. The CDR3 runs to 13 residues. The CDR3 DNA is TGTGCCAGCTCACCATTCGGACTGAGAGGCTACACCTTC. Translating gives CASSPFGLRGYTF.

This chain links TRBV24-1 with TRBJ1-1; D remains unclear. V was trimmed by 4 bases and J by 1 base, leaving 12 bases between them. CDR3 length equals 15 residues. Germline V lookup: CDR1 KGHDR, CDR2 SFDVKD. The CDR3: CATSDRDGPNTEAFF. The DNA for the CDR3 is TGTGCCACCAGTGACCGTGACGGGCCGAACACTGAAGCTTTCTTT.

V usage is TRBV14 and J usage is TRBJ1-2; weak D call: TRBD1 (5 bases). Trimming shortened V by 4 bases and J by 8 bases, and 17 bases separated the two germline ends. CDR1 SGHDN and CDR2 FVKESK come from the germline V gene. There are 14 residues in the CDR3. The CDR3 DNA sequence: TGTGCCAGCAGCCCGACGGGACTCCGCCGAGGCTACACCTTC. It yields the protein CASSPTGLRRGYTF.

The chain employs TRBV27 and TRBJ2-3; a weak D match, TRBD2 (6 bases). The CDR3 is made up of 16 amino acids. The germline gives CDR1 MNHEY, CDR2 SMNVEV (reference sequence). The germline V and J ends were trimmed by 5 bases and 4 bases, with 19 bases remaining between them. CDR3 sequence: CASSPPGLGVADTQYF. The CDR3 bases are TGTGCCAGCAGTCCGCCGGGACTTGGGGTCGCAGATACGCAGTATTTT.

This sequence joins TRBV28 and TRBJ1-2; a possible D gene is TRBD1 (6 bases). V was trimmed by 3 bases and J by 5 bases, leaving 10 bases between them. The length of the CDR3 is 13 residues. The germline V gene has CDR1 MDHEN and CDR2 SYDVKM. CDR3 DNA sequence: TGTGCCAGCAGTTTTTCACAGGGTTATGGCTACACCTTC. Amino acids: CASSFSQGYGYTF.

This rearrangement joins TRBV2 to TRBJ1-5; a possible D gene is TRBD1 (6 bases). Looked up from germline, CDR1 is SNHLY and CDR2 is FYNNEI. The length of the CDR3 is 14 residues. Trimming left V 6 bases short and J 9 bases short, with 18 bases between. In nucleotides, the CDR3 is TGTGCCAGCAGCGGTACACAGGGAAGGGGGCCCCAGCATTTT. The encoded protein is CASSGTQGRGPQHF.

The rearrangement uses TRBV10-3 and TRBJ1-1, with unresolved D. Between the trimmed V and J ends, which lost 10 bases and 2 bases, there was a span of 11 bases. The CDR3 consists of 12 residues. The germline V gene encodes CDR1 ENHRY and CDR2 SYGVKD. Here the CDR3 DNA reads TGTGCCACGAAAGGAGAAAACACTGAAGCTTTCTTT. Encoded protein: CATKGENTEAFF.

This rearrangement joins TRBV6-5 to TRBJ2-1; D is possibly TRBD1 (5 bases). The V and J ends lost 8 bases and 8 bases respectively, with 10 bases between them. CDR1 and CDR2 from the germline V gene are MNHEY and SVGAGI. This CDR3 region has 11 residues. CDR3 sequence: CASLQADEQFF. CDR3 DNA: TGTGCCAGCCTACAGGCGGATGAGCAGTTCTTC.

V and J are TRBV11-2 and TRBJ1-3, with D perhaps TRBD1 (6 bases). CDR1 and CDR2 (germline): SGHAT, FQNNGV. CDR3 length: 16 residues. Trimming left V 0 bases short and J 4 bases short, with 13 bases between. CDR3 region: CASSLDRGAPGNTIYF. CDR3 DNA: TGTGCCAGCAGCTTAGATCGGGGGGCGCCGGGAAACACCATATATTTT.

CDR3 in amino acids: CASRASDFETQYF. DNA for the CDR3: TGCGCCAGCAGAGCCAGCGATTTTGAGACCCAGTACTTC. The J gene is TRBJ2-5, the V gene TRBV5-1; D remains unclear. This CDR3 has 13 amino acids. V lost 5 bases to trimming and J lost 5 bases, with 13 bases between them. In germline, CDR1 is SGHRS, CDR2 YFSETQ.